These 17 T cell receptor beta chains were all obtained from the same sample, sequenced in a study of cytomegalovirus exposure and HLA in healthy donors. The PCR was carried out with 60 Vbeta primers and 13 Jbeta primers. Sequencing used immunoSEQ multiplex PCR; TCRdb keeps in-frame clones, though not all of them. Of about 160,000 clones in the sample, roughly four fifths were seen once. The specimen was PBMCs. Receptor source: a woman between 50 and 59 years old in good health and CMV-seropositive.

The J gene is TRBJ1-1, the V gene TRBV7-9; weak D call: TRBD1 (5 bases). The CDR3 is made up of 13 amino acids. The V end lost 4 bases, the J end lost 5 bases, and 11 bases lay between the germline ends. Per the germline V gene, CDR1 is SEHNR and CDR2 is FQNEAQ (reference sequence). The CDR3 here is CASSSGGATEAFF. The CDR3 DNA reads as TGTGCCAGCAGCTCCGGGGGTGCGACTGAAGCTTTCTTT.

The chain joins TRBV6-1 to TRBJ2-7; D is perhaps TRBD2 (6 bases). The CDR3 contains 14 residues. Deletions cut 6 bases from V and 0 bases from J, with 12 bases between. The germline gives CDR1 MNHNS, CDR2 SASEGT. The CDR3, as DNA: TGTGCCAGCAGGCGGGACGCCCTCTCCTACGAGCAGTACTTC. Translating it yields CASRRDALSYEQYF.

The chain has TRBV6-1 and TRBJ1-6; D call uncertain. Trimming took 4 bases from V and 8 from J, leaving 12 bases between them. Germline lookup yields CDR1 MNHNS and CDR2 SASEGT. CDR3 length equals 14 residues. The CDR3 loop reads CASSAGWLDSPLHF. CDR3 DNA: TGTGCCAGCAGTGCGGGTTGGCTCGATTCACCCCTCCACTTT.

The chain employs TRBV29-1 and TRBJ1-1; D gene uncertain. Per the germline V gene, CDR1 is SQVTM and CDR2 is ANQGSEA. The V end lost 7 bases, the J end lost 1 base, and 7 bases lay between the germline ends. The CDR3 has 11 amino acids. The CDR3 DNA reads TGCAGCGCCTCCGGGAACACTGAAGCTTTCTTT. This sequence encodes CSASGNTEAFF.

The chain employs TRBV10-2 and TRBJ1-2; 9 positions match TRBD1. CDR3 length: 13 residues. V gave up 10 bases and J gave up 2 bases; unmatched junction bases: 5. Looked up from germline, CDR1 is WSHSY and CDR2 is SAAADI. DNA of the CDR3: TGCGCCACACTGGACAGGGGAAACTATGGCTACACCTTC. Encoded protein: CATLDRGNYGYTF.

The chain recombines TRBV5-4 with TRBJ2-2, with 9 bases lining up with TRBD2. The CDR3 consists of 17 residues. CDR1 is SGHNT, CDR2 YYREEE, per germline (reference sequence). Trimming at V came to 2 bases and at J to 4 bases, leaving 9 bases not matched to a gene. The CDR3 sequence is CASSLVGGGVGTGELFF. CDR3 nucleotide sequence: TGTGCCAGCAGCTTAGTAGGCGGGGGGGTCGGCACCGGGGAGCTGTTTTTT.

This rearrangement joins TRBV5-1 to TRBJ1-6; D is perhaps TRBD1 (5 bases). There are 15 residues in the CDR3. CDR1 and CDR2 (germline): SGHRS, YFSETQ. Trimming removed 0 bases at V and 9 bases at J, with 13 bases between. The CDR3 coding sequence is TGCGCCAGCAGCTTGGCCCTCGGGGGACTTTCACCCCTCCACTTT. It translates to CASSLALGGLSPLHF.

The J gene is TRBJ2-1, the V gene TRBV6-5; D call uncertain. Looked up from germline, CDR1 is MNHEY and CDR2 is SVGAGI. V lost 7 bases and J 0 bases, leaving 4 bases between the germline ends. The CDR3 totals 12 residues. As DNA, the CDR3 is TGTGCCAGCACTAGCTCCTACAATGAGCAGTTCTTC. Amino acids: CASTSSYNEQFF.

The chain is built from TRBV2 and TRBJ1-2; TRBD1 matches 8 bases. CDR1 and CDR2 (germline): SNHLY, FYNNEI. The CDR3 has 14 residues. Losses at the gene ends were 4 bases for V and 7 bases for J; bases not matched to a gene: 8. CDR3 sequence (DNA): TGTGCCAGCAGTGCCCAGGGGGCTGGAGGTGGCTACACCTTC. Encoded protein: CASSAQGAGGGYTF.

The V gene is TRBV7-9, the J gene TRBJ1-2; D remains unclear. V was trimmed by 1 base and J by 5 bases, leaving 8 bases between them. Germline V gene lookup returns CDR1 SEHNR and CDR2 FQNEAQ (reference sequence). The CDR3 length is 13 residues. CDR3 amino acids: CASSLEGGYGYTF. The CDR3 DNA is TGTGCCAGCAGCTTAGAAGGAGGGTATGGCTACACCTTC.

The chain has TRBV11-1 and TRBJ1-1; 7 nucleotides line up with TRBD1. Looked up from germline, CDR1 is SGHAT and CDR2 is FQDESV (reference sequence). V lost 4 bases, J lost 4 bases, and 9 bases stayed unmatched. The CDR3 totals 15 residues. CDR3 nucleotide sequence: TGTGCCAGCAGCTCTCGACAGGGACGGTTCACTGAAGCTTTCTTT. Translating it yields CASSSRQGRFTEAFF.

This rearrangement joins TRBV5-4 to TRBJ1-2; TRBD1 aligns across 7 bases. The CDR3 sequence is 16 residues long. Trimming cost V 3 bases and J 8 bases; bases outside gene matches: 16. From germline, CDR1 is SGHNT and CDR2 YYREEE (reference sequence). This CDR3 is CASSSRGTAVTRGYTF. DNA for the CDR3: TGTGCCAGCAGCTCGAGGGGGACAGCGGTAACTAGGGGCTACACCTTC.

The J gene is TRBJ2-7, the V gene TRBV5-5, with 10 positions matching TRBD1. In germline, CDR1 is SGHKS, CDR2 YYEKEE (reference sequence). V lost 0 bases to trimming and J lost 4 bases; unmatched junction nucleotides: 4. The CDR3 sequence is 15 residues long. The CDR3 region has the DNA TGTGCCAGCAGCTTGGGACAGGGGGCGGGGTACGAGCAGTACTTC. As protein: CASSLGQGAGYEQYF.

This clone showed up just a few times. The DNA of the CDR3 is TGTGCCAGCAGTTTATTAGGACAGGGTTATTCACCCCTCCACTTT. Translation gives CASSLLGQGYSPLHF. The chain is built from TRBV27 and TRBJ1-6; 8 bases line up with TRBD1. CDR3 length: 15 residues. V lost 1 base to trimming and J lost 8 bases; unmatched junction nucleotides: 4. CDR1 is MNHEY, CDR2 SMNVEV, per germline (reference sequence).

The chain recombines TRBV30 with TRBJ2-5, with D possibly TRBD2 on 6 matching bases. Germline CDR1 GTSNPN, CDR2 SVGIG (reference sequence). The V end lost 5 bases, the J end lost 11 bases, and 21 bases lay between the germline ends. The CDR3 has 13 amino acids. The CDR3 DNA follows: TGTGCCTGGGCGACTCGACTGGGGACTGAGCAGTACTTC. This encodes CAWATRLGTEQYF.

This clone was observed a single time. The rearrangement uses TRBV2 and TRBJ1-6; a possible D gene is TRBD1 (5 bases). The ends were cut back, 7 bases at V and 9 bases at J, with 22 bases in the middle. CDR1 is SNHLY, CDR2 FYNNEI, per germline. This CDR3 comprises 16 residues. CDR3 amino acids: CASTTREPKGGSPLHF. In DNA, the CDR3 is TGTGCCAGCACGACCAGGGAACCCAAAGGTGGTTCACCCCTCCACTTT.

The V gene is TRBV7-9, the J gene TRBJ1-2, with 11 bases lining up with TRBD1. The CDR3 runs to 15 residues. CDR1 and CDR2 from the germline V gene are SEHNR and FQNEAQ (reference sequence). The ends lost 5 bases at V and 6 bases at J; junction bases unmatched: 8. The CDR3 sequence: CASSTGQGEGNGYTF. The CDR3 DNA reads as TGTGCCAGCAGCACGGGACAGGGGGAGGGGAATGGCTACACCTTC.